This record concerns one T cell receptor beta chain sequence. These data are taken from a study of blood T cells in healthy people across ages. The germline V gene has CDR1 SGHRS and CDR2 YFSETQ. The CDR3 extends over 13 amino acids. Trimming took 4 bases from V and 5 from J; bases not matched to a gene: 5. Then a second PCR, running roughly 7 to 11 cycles, was carried out with a sample-barcoded 5' primer and a J-beta primer mix. Researchers report that a template-switch adaptor with 12 random nucleotides tagged each cDNA molecule. TCRdb reprocessed the 5' RACE reads via MiXCR and lists one record per CDR3 protein. The sample lists roughly 800,000 distinct CDR3 sequences, 55% to 75% occurring once.

The genes are TRBV5-1 and TRBJ2-7; TRBD1 matches at 8 bases. The specimen was blood. The clonotype comes from a young man in good health. The CDR3 DNA is TGCGCCAGCAGCCCGGACAGGGTCGACGAGCAGTACTTC. It specifies CASSPDRVDEQYF. The full variable domain, completed using reference TRBV5-1 and TRBJ2-7, is KAGVTQTPRYLIKTRGQQVTLSCSPISGHRSVSWYQQTPGQGLQFLFEYFSETQRNKGNFPGRFSGRQFSNSRSEMNVSTLELGDSALYLCASSPDRVDEQYFGPGTRLTVT.